The T cell receptor (beta chain) under discussion was sequenced for a study of T cell repertoires in cytomegalovirus infection. Study in general: Public TCR beta signatures marked donors with CMV infection and the matching HLA.

Whole-study results and caveats: The ex vivo response was dominated by HLA-C-restricted CMV-specific TCR beta clonotypes.

One entry per CDR3 protein results from TCRdb running MiXCR on the reads. The sample carries approximately 500,000 distinct CDR3 sequences, 26% recorded once. This CDR3 contains 13 residues. V was shortened by 5 bases and J by 6 bases, with 11 bases between the two germline ends. This clonotype was detected only a few times. Its specificity is not known. This TCR was recovered from a human donor in good health (CMV status not recorded). Some clones in this sample may be carry-over from other donors' samples. The sample was PBMCs. This chain joins TRBV12-3 or TRBV12-4 and TRBJ2-4, with D hard to call. The chain's CDR3 is CASSPNPGNIQYF. DNA of the CDR3: TGTGCCAGCAGTCCAAATCCCGGAAACATTCAGTACTTC.